This TCR beta chain was captured by sequencing in a study of cytomegalovirus exposure and HLA in healthy donors (dated by TCRdb to about 2017). Concerning the study at large: An earlier analysis of 550 to 700 of the donors reported roughly 270 Gb of sequence data and 120 million or so unique TCR beta sequences from about 179 million T cells. Roughly 300 gigabases of sequencing data and around 88 million unique TCR sequences made up an early release that covered approximately 700 HLA-typed donors. Among the roughly 400 genotyped donors, around 81% belonged to the genetic ancestry cluster associated with self-reported Caucasian donors. The study aimed to test whether signatures of past pathogen exposure could be identified by cataloging public T cell receptors. Using immunosequencing, the study profiled T cell repertoires from 640 or so subjects and related those repertoires to cytomegalovirus serostatus. Besides the first cohort of 666 subjects, a separate validation cohort made up of over 100 different subjects was used. High-throughput TCR immunosequencing, statistical association of individual TCRs with disease status, and machine learning were combined to predict cytomegalovirus infection status. A later analysis re-analyzed previously published TCR beta repertoires from roughly 600 donors and added high-resolution HLA genotyping to study TCR occurrence patterns. Rather than drawing on any new phenotypic data, the later analysis identified candidate immune exposures from TCR beta sequences and the way those sequences occurred across donors. An earlier analysis of about 620 of the donors applied high-throughput TCR beta sequencing to assess whether each TCR beta V gene segment acted as functional or pseudogenic. Donor age, sex, ethnicity and CMV serostatus were collected together with the repertoire data. Genome-wide SNP genotypes for about 65% of the 666 donors were used in a later genetic analysis, which treated that subset as a discovery cohort. Every repertoire in the discovery cohort had been generated on one and the same sequencing platform. HLA typing covered class I and class II loci at four-digit resolution. The number of donors typed differed by locus, with about 620-630 for A, B, C, DRB1 and DQB1, around 500 for DQA1, about 610 for DPA1, and about 450 for DPB1. A handful of DR-DQ haplotypes were handled as single units for association and clustering because linkage in the cohort was strong. Among about 400 genotyped donors of the cohort, an average of around 250,000 unique TCR beta nucleotide sequences was sequenced per donor, of which 15% to 20% were non-productive. Overall results and qualifications from the work: CMV serostatus was the only immune exposure information available for the cohort. It was suggested by the authors that the approach could potentially be generalized to other disease states and immunological phenotypes. In a later analysis, HLA-associated TCR beta chains showed more clonal expansion and lower generation probabilities than non-associated chains that were equally common. In vitro tests confirmed that a few of the cytomegalovirus-associated TCR beta chains recognize cytomegalovirus antigens. In a later analysis, TCR association rates were found to vary across HLA loci, with the most associated TCRs seen for DRB1 alleles and the fewest for HLA-C alleles. In a later analysis, several top co-occurrence clusters were reported to appear linked to parvovirus B19, influenza, CMV and Epstein-Barr virus. Correlated functional status among segregating V segments might reflect linkage disequilibrium, but an unknown experimental factor could not be ruled out. A later analysis found that most CMV-associated TCR beta chains appeared HLA-restricted, with HLA associations seemingly driven largely by CMV exposure. The study gave a list of about 160 TCR beta chains associated with cytomegalovirus. In a later genetic analysis, a missense DCLRE1C variant was associated with V-gene and J-gene trimming of TCR beta chains, and the association was replicated in an independent cohort. Because counts were too low, 15 to 20 rarely observed V segments, including chromosome 9 orphons, were excluded from the earlier analysis of around 640 of the donors. Most TCR sequences were observed very rarely across donors, whereas some public TCRs were present in many individuals. This cohort had only TCR beta chains sequenced, and the lack of alpha or paired-chain data limited which features could be detected. A group of highly shared sequence variants was considered likely to be a technical artifact of the sequencing pipeline. According to a later genetic analysis, donors in an Asian-associated ancestry cluster had fewer N-insertions in productive TCRs than the roughly 700-donor mean. Because some donors lacked HLA typing at each locus, the association tests relied only on the typed subset. In an earlier analysis of 450 to 750 of the donors, most TCR beta V segments appeared in productive rearrangements about 90% or about 30% of the time, broadly matching IMGT annotations. The presence/absence analyses assumed that sequencing depth was roughly uniform across donors, and that assumption may not be true. Some IMGT-functional V segments, including TRBV6-2 and TRBV6-3, could not be distinguished by the 87-base-pair reads and were therefore excluded. When HLA alleles, especially DR and DQ, strongly co-occurred, attributing TCR associations to individual alleles was difficult. At a false discovery rate of 0.05, a later analysis linked around 15,000 TCR beta sequences to specific HLA alleles. Cytomegalovirus status was reported to be diagnosed by the classifier with high specificity and sensitivity in both the original and validation cohorts. A further reported finding was that TCR beta sequences accurately predicted the HLA-A and HLA-B alleles for most subjects in the first cohort.

Note on this clone: Its cognate antigen has yet to be identified. Within one base of it there is no much larger clone, and no base qualities were kept.

The cohort was made up of 666 healthy bone marrow donors. At the time of sampling, every cohort member was nominally healthy, though immune exposures that went unrecorded were likely present. The donor was CMV seropositive and belonged to the group of 250 to 300 seropositive cohort members. A peripheral blood sample was provided by each donor, and peripheral blood mononuclear cells were used for TCR beta sequencing. The Qiagen DNeasy Blood Extraction Kit was used to extract genomic DNA from the blood cell samples. Cut back by 0 bases and 7 bases, the V and J ends lie 16 bases apart. The CDR3 spans 15 residues, from the cysteine through the phenylalanine. CDR3 DNA is the only sequence kept; it has 45 bases, read in frame from the first base. Based on the germline V gene, the CDR1 and CDR2 sequences are SGDLS and YYNGEE. To prepare the library, the immunoSEQ multiplex PCR assay was applied. The multiplex PCR relied on a mix of 60 forward primers for TCR Vbeta segments and 13 reverse primers for TCR Jbeta segments. Amplification of the CDR3 region of rearranged TCR beta genes was performed with a multiplex PCR assay on genomic DNA. The amplified TCR beta libraries were sequenced on the Illumina HiSeq System as 87-base-pair reads. In the paper's pipeline: In a later analysis, 77 million or so unique TCR beta chains were counted across the approximately 640 repertoires, and approximately 11 million of these chains were shared by at least two donors. A nearest-neighbor algorithm error-corrected the raw reads and collapsed the reads into unique sequences, merging closely related sequences to remove PCR and sequencing errors. To assign V, D and J gene segments, CDR3 sequences were aligned to IMGT reference sequences. Each retained sequence needed at least a six-nucleotide match to both a V gene segment and a J gene segment. A rearrangement counted as productive if the CDR3 had no stop codons and remained in frame with V and J, and every other rearrangement counted as non-productive. Following IMGT convention, CDR3 was defined as the stretch from the second conserved V-encoded cysteine to the conserved J-encoded phenylalanine. Sequences without an unambiguous match to a single V gene segment were excluded from the earlier analysis of several hundred of the donors. An earlier analysis of almost 600 of the donors classified V segments as functional when productive rearrangements were above 56.7% and as segregating when the standard deviation between donors was above 5%. A statistical classification framework was developed to diagnose cytomegalovirus status using the catalog of TCR beta chain sequences. In a later analysis, TCR nucleotide sequences were compared against IMGT/GENE-DB human TR gene sequences so that V and J genes could be assigned. Using the TCRdist pipeline, a later analysis assigned CDR3 sequences along with most-parsimonious VDJ recombination scenarios. In a later analysis, each TCR beta chain was defined by its CDR3 amino acid sequence together with its V-gene family, and reads lacking a unique V-gene family were excluded. In a later analysis, around 600 highly shared, low-generation-probability nucleotide sequences were removed to address suspected cross-contamination and a sequencing artifact. In a later analysis, a clonal expansion index for each public chain was calculated from normalized within-repertoire ranks of inferred template counts. Generation probabilities in a later analysis came from a VDJ recombination model fitted to out-of-frame rearrangements, and those results were checked against IGoR. Hypergeometric tests were used in a later analysis to score TCR-TCR, TCR-HLA and TCR-CMV co-occurrence, with a repertoire-size bias correction applied to the TCR pairs. In a later analysis, false discovery rates were estimated by permuting HLA or CMV assignments 20 times. In a later analysis, co-occurring TCRs were grouped using DBSCAN, and TCRdist sequence similarity was added for clustering within HLA-allele-positive subsets. Repertoires with fewer than 30,000 or more than 120,000 public chains, plus five repertoires with anomalous nucleotide sharing, were excluded from co-occurrence clustering. TCRdb re-hosts the immuneACCESS table, in-frame sequences only. Its copies lack some clones; in the studies checked, an unresolved V gene accounts for under half of them, and the cause for the rest is not known. V, J and clone size are taken as reported in that table, and D and trimming were inferred from the DNA itself. The sample table holds approximately 180,000 clones, of which 78% were seen once. The leading ten clones occupy around 14% of the sample.

This TCR was sampled from a woman between 50 and 59 years old in good health and CMV-seropositive. The V gene is TRBV9 and the J gene is TRBJ1-1; a confident D gene designation cannot be given. The sample consisted of PBMCs. The DNA sequence reads TGTGCCAGCAGCGTAGATCTTACGGGGATAGATGAAGCTTTCTTT. Translated, this gives CASSVDLTGIDEAFF.